This entry concerns a single T cell receptor (beta chain). What antigen it recognizes has not been identified. No qualities accompany the bases; no much larger clone lies one base away. The approximately 39 donors, aged about 6 to 95 years, were systemically healthy Caucasian individuals from Russia. Each donor gave 8 to 10 milliliters of peripheral blood, drawn into EDTA-treated Vacutainer tubes. PBMCs were isolated by Ficoll-Paque density-gradient centrifugation, with at least 6.5 million obtained per sample. Total RNA was extracted from PBMCs with Trizol reagent, with at least 6 micrograms obtained per sample. For every donor, an aliquot of PBMCs went through flow cytometry to measure the percentages of naive CD45RAhigh/CD27high T cells. This specimen belongs to a study of blood T cells in healthy people across ages (dated by TCRdb to the mid-2010s). Regarding the complete study: In model experiments, template switching captured roughly one uniquely barcoded TCR beta cDNA molecule for every two T cells. Using the same blood draw, the study looked at two additional independent replicas of 1 million unique cDNA reads for two donors, one aged 18 to 30 and the other aged 80 or older. Donors were grouped into four age groups: young (average 16 years), middle-aged (under 40), aged (around 60) and long-lived (approximately 82). To track age-related changes in TCR beta repertoire diversity, the study relied on deep sequencing normalized with unique cDNA molecular identifiers. Donors of different ages were randomly distributed across sequencing lanes to avoid experimental bias. Summary of the overall study and its limitations: Bulk unsorted PBMC profiling prevented conclusive comparison of naive and antigen-experienced compartments. Estimates of total diversity based on one million sequenced T cells were considered lower bounds and underestimates. There was a strong correlation between observed TCR beta diversity and the percentage of naive T cells measured by flow cytometry. Donor CMV infection status was unknown, potentially confounding age-related changes in expanded clonotypes. The long-lived group showed more naive CD4+ T cells, fewer expanded clones and increased TCR diversity than the aged group, suggesting age selection. Observed TCR beta diversity per million T cells fell roughly linearly with age, and a significant reduction was already apparent by age around 40.

From the cysteine up to the phenylalanine, the CDR3 has a length of 17 residues. Kept here is only the CDR3 DNA, which spans 51 bases and is read in frame from base 1. V is reduced by 5 bases and J by 4 bases, leaving a spacing of 23 bases between them. The germline V gene gives CDR1 as SGHTA and CDR2 as FQGNSA. Library preparation used 5' RACE. These reads were obtained on an Illumina HiSeq 2500. A second PCR of roughly 6 to 11 cycles was run with a J-beta primer mix and a sample-barcoded 5' primer. A template-switch 5' adaptor carrying 12 random nucleotides introduced a unique molecular identifier onto each TCR beta cDNA molecule. Each sample yielded at least 2.5 million CDR3-containing paired-end reads. The Mint cDNA synthesis kit, primed by a TRBC-specific oligonucleotide, was used to synthesize first-strand cDNA from all RNA. All cDNA was treated with uracil-DNA glycosylase and then went through a first 18-cycle PCR with the universal primers M1SS and BC2_uni_R. The authors' pipeline ran thus. Each sample was normalized by randomly selecting 1 million high-quality reads, each carrying a distinct molecular identifier. Instead of being binned into consensus sequences, reads that shared molecular identifiers were thrown out. MiTCR, with a Q25 quality threshold and the strictest error-elimination algorithm, was used for CDR3 identification, clonotype clustering and error correction. A nonparametric unseen species model with Euler transformation was used to estimate lower-bound total TCR beta diversity. TCRdb applied fastp at Q25 and MiXCR to the public reads, then kept only in-frame beta chains. Under each unique CDR3 protein, matching rows form one entry showing the most common genes and DNA. The V and J calls were not made by the authors but by TCRdb's processing. Across this sample there are approximately 800,000 distinct CDR3 sequences, with about 53% seen only once. Under 50% of the sample comes from the top ten.

The V and J genes are TRBV7-2 and TRBJ1-1, with no D gene named confidently. The sequence came from a man at least 80 years old in good health. Sequenced sample: blood. The CDR3 protein sequence reads: CASSHSPSRAGGTEAFF. The nucleotide sequence is given as TGTGCCAGCAGCCACAGTCCCTCTCGGGCGGGTGGCACTGAAGCTTTCTTT. The reference TRBV7-2 and TRBJ1-1 proteins fill in what lies around the CDR3, so the full variable domain reads GAGVSQSPSNKVTEKGKDVELRCDPISGHTALYWYRQSLGQGLEFLIYFQGNSAPDKSGLPSDRFSAERTGGSVSTLTIQRTQQEDSAVYLCASSHSPSRAGGTEAFFGQGTRLTVV.